This T cell receptor (beta chain) was identified during a study of long-term antiretroviral therapy in people with HIV (dated by TCRdb to between 2021 and 2022). About the study as a whole: The earliest samples were collected about a decade before the 2015 WHO recommendation for immediate ART, when ART was typically delayed until CD4 counts fell. A retrospective serial study tested whether changes in peripheral blood TRB repertoire composition and diversity were associated with ART initiation and durable HIV suppression. A total of roughly 200 cryopreserved PBMC samples were contributed to the cohort by 30 adults with confirmed HIV infection, with samples collected serially over a mean of about 6 years (range 1-12). No cross-contamination during QIAcube processing turned up in test extractions that ran a monoclonal T-cell line alongside 33 polyclonal samples. Of the 30 or so participants with HIV, some 12 were female. Paper-wide results and their limitations: No data were available on ART adherence, viral resistance or therapy changes, limiting inferences about post-ART repertoire changes. A significant increase in TRB diversity was found to be associated with ART initiation, although TRB diversity was observed to remain significantly below that of transplant donor controls even after long-term ART. Narrower CDR3 length ranges were observed in HIV repertoires than in controls, and an antigen-experienced repertoire with only a slight naive shift after ART was suggested by the network structure. Unsorted PBMC were profiled instead of sorted CD4+ and CD8+ T cells because pre-ART samples had limited cell numbers. The repertoire was dominated across all time points by expanded TRB clones identified before ART initiation, although this dominance was seen to fluctuate and to decrease in many PLHIV after ART. The samples were dated from the mid-2000s to the late 2010s, and the ART regimens that were used may be less effective than current ART regimens. Limited PBMC availability meant only the TCR beta chain was sequenced, without alpha chain pairing.

This clone was counted a single time. Its antigen has not been determined. Qualities for individual bases were not recorded, and no much larger clone is one base off. The CDR3 runs 14 amino acids, cysteine and phenylalanine included. The read is trimmed to its CDR3 DNA, 42 bases read in frame from base 1. From a lookup of the germline V gene (reference sequence), CDR1 and CDR2 are SGHAT and FQDESV. V loses 2 bases of germline sequence and J loses 4 bases, and the interval between the two ends is 11 bases. Participants were included only if at least one PBMC sample before ART initiation and at least two post-ART samples were available. Every participant with HIV received treatment in the United States of America. Before DNA extraction, cryopreserved samples of roughly 0.95-10 million PBMC were thawed and washed. At the time of the earliest PBMC sample for each participant with HIV, ages ranged from about 20 to 54 years. PBMC samples were contributed by each participant from 1-4 timepoints before ART initiation and 2-8 timepoints after ART initiation, with a median of 7 samples. Serial HIV viral load, CD4+ T-cell count, ART history and demographic data were obtained for every participant. Using a Qiagen kit on a QIAcube, genomic DNA was extracted from unsorted PBMC, with samples processed in batches of 12.

The immunoSEQ hsTCRB v3.0 assay was used at survey level resolution to sequence the TRB variable region. The targeted TRB sequencing depth was roughly 40,000-55,000 T-cell genomes per sample. An Illumina MiSeq with a v3 150-cycle kit was used to sequence the pooled TRB libraries. The authors' analysis ran thus. Repertoire analysis was performed in R inside a reproducible Nextflow workflow that covered QC, data transformation and analysis. LymphoSeq2, an R package for exploring AIRR-Seq data, was used to implement custom analyses. A few samples yielding fewer than 5000 total TRB sequences were excluded, leaving 188 analyzed HIV repertoires. Among the 170 to 200 retained HIV repertoires, some 60 were collected before ART initiation and roughly 130 were collected after ART initiation. Each repertoire was downsampled to 5000 TRB nucleotide sequences, and summary statistics were averaged across 100 downsampling iterations. The analysis kept only TRB sequences whose CDR3 regions were at least seven amino acids long. Diversity was measured with a Shannon entropy-derived clonality score and the Gini coefficient. Repertoire networks linked the top 5000 CDR3 amino acid sequences whenever two sequences differed by an edit distance of one. For TRB CDR3 amino acid sequences, GLIPH2 was used to predict antigen specificity groups and MHC restriction. To flag known CMV, EBV, HIV or tissue antigen associations, CDR3 amino acid sequences were matched against VDJdb and McPAS-TCR. Pre-ART, post-ART and control groups were compared with Wilcoxon signed-rank tests and Holm-Bonferroni correction. TCRdb took this table from immuneACCESS and kept in-frame rearrangements with V and J called. Such tables lack part of the clones; where checked against another copy, unresolved V genes explain under half of the gap, and the rest is unexplained. The D gene and trimming were derived from the DNA, and the V and J assignments and clone size from that table. The sample table lists about 35,000 clones, around 85% of them with a count of one. Together, the top ten hold roughly 10% of the sample.

The sequence links TRBV11-1 to TRBJ1-2; the D gene is not confidently resolved. The sample consisted of unsorted PBMCs, taken 2.2 years after starting antiretroviral therapy. This TCR was recovered from a man between 18 and 29 years old with HIV. The bases are TGTGCCAGCAGCTTACGTGAAGGGCTCTATGGCTACACCTTC. Its translation reads: CASSLREGLYGYTF.